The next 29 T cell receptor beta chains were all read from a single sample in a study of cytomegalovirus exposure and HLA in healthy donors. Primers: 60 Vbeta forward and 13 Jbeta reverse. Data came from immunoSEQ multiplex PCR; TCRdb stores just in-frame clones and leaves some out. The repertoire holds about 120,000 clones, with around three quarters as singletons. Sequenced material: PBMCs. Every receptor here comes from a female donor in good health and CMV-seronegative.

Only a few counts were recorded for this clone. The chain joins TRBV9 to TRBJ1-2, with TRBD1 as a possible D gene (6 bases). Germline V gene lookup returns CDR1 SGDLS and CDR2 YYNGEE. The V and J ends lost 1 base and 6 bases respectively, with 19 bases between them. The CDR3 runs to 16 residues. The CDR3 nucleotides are TGTGCCAGCAGCGTATTCTCCACCAGGGGTAGAAATGGCTACACCTTC. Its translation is CASSVFSTRGRNGYTF.

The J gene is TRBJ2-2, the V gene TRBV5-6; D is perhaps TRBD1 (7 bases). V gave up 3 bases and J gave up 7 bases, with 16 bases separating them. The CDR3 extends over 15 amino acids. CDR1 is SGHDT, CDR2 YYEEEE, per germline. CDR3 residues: CASSSTGRRVGELFF. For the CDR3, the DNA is TGTGCCAGCAGCTCGACAGGGAGGAGGGTCGGGGAGCTGTTTTTT.

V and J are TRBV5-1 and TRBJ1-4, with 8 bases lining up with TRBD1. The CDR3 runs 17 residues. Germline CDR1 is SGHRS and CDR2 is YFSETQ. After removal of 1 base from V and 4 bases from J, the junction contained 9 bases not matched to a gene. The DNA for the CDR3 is TGCGCCAGCAGCTTGTTTATGTCGACAGGGGATAATGAAAAACTGTTTTTT. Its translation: CASSLFMSTGDNEKLFF.

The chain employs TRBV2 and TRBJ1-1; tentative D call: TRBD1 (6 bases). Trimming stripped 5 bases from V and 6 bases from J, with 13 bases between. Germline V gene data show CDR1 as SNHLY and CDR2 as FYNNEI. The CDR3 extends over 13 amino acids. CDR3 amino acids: CASSQETGSEAFF. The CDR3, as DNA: TGTGCCAGCAGTCAAGAAACAGGGTCTGAAGCTTTCTTT. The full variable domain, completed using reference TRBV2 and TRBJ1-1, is EPEVTQTPSHQVTQMGQEVILRCVPISNHLYFYWYRQILGQKVEFLVSFYNNEISEKSEIFDDQFSVERPDGSNFTLKIRSTKLEDSAMYFCASSQETGSEAFFGQGTRLTVV.

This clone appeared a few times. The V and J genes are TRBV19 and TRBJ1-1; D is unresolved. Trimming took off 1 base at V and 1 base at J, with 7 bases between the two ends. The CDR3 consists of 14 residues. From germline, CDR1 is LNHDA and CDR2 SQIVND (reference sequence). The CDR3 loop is CASSIGATNTEAFF. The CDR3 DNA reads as TGTGCCAGTAGTATAGGGGCGACGAACACTGAAGCTTTCTTT. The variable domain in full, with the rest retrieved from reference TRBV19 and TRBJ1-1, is DGGITQSPKYLFRKEGQNVTLSCEQNLNHDAMYWYRQDPGQGLRLIYYSQIVNDFQKGDIAEGYSVSREKKESFPLTVTSAQKNPTAFYLCASSIGATNTEAFFGQGTRLTVV.

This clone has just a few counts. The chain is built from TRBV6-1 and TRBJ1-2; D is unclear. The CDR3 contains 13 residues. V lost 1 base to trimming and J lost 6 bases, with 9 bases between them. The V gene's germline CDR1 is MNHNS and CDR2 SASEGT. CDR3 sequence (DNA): TGTGCCAGCAGTGAAGAGGCGGGTGATGGCTACACCTTC. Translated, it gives CASSEEAGDGYTF.

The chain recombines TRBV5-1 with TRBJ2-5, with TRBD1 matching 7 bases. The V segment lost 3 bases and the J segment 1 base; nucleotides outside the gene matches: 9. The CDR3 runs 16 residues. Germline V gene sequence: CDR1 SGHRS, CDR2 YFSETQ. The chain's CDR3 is CASSSLGDSTQETQYF. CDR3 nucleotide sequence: TGCGCCAGCAGCTCTCTCGGGGACAGCACCCAAGAGACCCAGTACTTC.

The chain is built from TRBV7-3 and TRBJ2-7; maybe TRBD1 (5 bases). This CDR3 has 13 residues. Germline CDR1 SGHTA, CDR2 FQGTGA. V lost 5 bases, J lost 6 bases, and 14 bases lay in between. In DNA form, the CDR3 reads TGTGCCAGCAGCGCAACGCAGGGCTCCGAGCAGTACTTC. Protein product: CASSATQGSEQYF.

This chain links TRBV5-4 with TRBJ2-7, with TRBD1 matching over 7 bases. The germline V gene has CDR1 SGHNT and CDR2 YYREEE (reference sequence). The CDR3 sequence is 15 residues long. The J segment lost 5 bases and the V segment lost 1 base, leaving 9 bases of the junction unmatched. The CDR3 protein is CASSLIQTGFDEQYF. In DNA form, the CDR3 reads TGTGCCAGCAGCTTGATCCAGACAGGGTTCGACGAGCAGTACTTC. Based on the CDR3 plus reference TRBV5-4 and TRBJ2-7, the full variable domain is ETGVTQSPTHLIKTRGQQVTLRCSSQSGHNTVSWYQQALGQGPQFIFQYYREEENGRGNFPPRFSGLQFPNYSSELNVNALELDDSALYLCASSLIQTGFDEQYFGPGTRLTVT.

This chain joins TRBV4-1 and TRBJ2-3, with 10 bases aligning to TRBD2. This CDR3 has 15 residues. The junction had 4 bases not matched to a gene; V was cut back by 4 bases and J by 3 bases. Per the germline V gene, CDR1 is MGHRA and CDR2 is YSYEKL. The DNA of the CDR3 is TGCGCCAGCAGCCGAACTAGCGGGGTGACAGATACGCAGTATTTT. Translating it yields CASSRTSGVTDTQYF.

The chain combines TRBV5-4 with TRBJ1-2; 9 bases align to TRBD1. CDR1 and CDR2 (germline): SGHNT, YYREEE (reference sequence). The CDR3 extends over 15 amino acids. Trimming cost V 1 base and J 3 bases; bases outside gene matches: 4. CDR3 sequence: CASSLTGGAYYGYTF. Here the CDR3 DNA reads TGTGCCAGCAGCTTGACAGGGGGCGCGTACTATGGCTACACCTTC.

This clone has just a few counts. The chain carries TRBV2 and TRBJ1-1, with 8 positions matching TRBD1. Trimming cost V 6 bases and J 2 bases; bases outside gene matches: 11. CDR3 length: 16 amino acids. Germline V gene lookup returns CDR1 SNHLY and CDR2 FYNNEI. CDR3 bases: TGTGCCAGCAGGGACAGGGAGTCCCCTTCCAACACTGAAGCTTTCTTT. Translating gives CASRDRESPSNTEAFF.

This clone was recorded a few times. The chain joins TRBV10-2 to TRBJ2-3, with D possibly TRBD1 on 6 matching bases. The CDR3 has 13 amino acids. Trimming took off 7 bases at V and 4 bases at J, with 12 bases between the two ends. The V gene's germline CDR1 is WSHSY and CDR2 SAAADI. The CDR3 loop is CASTTRQADTQYF. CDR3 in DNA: TGCGCCAGCACCACCCGACAGGCAGATACGCAGTATTTT.

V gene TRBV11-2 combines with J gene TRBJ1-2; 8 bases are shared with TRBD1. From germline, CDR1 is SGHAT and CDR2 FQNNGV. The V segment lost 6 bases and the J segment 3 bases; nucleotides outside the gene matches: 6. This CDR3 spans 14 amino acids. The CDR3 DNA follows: TGTGCCAGCAGTAGGACAGGGTCGGACTATGGCTACACCTTC. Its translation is CASSRTGSDYGYTF.

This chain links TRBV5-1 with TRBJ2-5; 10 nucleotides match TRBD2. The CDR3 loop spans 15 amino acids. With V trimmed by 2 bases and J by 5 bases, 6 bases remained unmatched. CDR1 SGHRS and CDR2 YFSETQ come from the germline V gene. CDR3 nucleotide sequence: TGCGCCAGCAGCTTTCTAGCGGGAGAGTATGAGACCCAGTACTTC. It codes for CASSFLAGEYETQYF.

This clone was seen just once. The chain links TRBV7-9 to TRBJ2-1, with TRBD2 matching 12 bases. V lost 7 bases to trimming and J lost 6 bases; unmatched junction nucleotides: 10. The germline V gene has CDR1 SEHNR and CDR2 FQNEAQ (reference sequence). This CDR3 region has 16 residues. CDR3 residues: CASNKPQTSGGNEQFF. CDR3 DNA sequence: TGTGCCAGCAACAAACCCCAGACTAGCGGGGGCAATGAGCAGTTCTTC.

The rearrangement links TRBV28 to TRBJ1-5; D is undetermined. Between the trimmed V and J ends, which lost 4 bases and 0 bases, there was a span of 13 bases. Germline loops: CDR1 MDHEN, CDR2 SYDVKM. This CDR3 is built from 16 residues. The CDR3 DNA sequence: TGTGCCAGCAGTTCCGGAGTCGGGTTTAGCAATCAGCCCCAGCATTTT. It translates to CASSSGVGFSNQPQHF.

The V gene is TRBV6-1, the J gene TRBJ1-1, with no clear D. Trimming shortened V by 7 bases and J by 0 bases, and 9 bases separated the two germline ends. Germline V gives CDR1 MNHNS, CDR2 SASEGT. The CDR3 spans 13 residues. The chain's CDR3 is CASKVGLNTEAFF. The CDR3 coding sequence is TGTGCCAGCAAGGTGGGCCTGAACACTGAAGCTTTCTTT.

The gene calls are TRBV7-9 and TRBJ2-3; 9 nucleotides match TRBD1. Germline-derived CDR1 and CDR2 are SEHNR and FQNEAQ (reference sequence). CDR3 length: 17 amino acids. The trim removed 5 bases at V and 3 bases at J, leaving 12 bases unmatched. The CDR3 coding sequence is TGTGCCAGCAGCGCCAGAGTGGGACAGGGAGTTACAGATACGCAGTATTTT. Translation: CASSARVGQGVTDTQYF.

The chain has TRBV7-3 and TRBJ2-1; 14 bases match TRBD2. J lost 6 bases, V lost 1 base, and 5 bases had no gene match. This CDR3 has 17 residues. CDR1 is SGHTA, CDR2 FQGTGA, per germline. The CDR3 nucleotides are TGTGCCAGCAGCTTAAGGGGGACTAGCGGGAGCTTCAATGAGCAGTTCTTC. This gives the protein CASSLRGTSGSFNEQFF.

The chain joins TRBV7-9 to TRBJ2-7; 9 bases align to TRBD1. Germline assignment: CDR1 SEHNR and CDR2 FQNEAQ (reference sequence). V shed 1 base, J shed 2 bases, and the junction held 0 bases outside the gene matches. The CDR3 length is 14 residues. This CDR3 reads CASSLGTGAYEQYF. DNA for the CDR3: TGTGCCAGCAGCTTAGGGACAGGGGCCTACGAGCAGTACTTC.

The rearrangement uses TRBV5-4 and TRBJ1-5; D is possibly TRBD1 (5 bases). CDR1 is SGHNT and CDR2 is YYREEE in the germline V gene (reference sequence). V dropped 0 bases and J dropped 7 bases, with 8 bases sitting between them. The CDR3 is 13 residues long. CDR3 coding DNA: TGTGCCAGCAGCTTGGGGGGGGGACAGCCCCAGCATTTT. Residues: CASSLGGGQPQHF.

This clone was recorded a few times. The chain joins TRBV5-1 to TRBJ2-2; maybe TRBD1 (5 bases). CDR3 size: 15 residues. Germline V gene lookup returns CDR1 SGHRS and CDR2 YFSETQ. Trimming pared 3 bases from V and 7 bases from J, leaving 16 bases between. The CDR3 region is CASSSGRAAVGELFF. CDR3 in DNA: TGCGCCAGCAGCTCGGGCAGGGCCGCGGTCGGGGAGCTGTTTTTT.

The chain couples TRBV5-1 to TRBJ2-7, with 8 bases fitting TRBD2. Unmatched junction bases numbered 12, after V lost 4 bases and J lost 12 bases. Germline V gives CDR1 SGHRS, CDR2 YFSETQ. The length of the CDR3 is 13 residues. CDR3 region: CASSLSPSGPWYF. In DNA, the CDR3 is TGCGCCAGCAGCCTCTCCCCTAGCGGGCCCTGGTACTTC.

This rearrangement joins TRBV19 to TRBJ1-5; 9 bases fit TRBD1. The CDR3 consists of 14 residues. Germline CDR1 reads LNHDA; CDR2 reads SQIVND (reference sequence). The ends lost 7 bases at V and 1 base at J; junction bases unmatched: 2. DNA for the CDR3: TGTGCCAGTACGGGACAGGGCAGCAATCAGCCCCAGCATTTT. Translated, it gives CASTGQGSNQPQHF.

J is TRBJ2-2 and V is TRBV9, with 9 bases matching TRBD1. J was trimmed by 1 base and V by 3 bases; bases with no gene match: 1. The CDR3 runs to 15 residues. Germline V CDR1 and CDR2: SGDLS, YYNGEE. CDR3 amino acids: CASSGQGVNTGELFF. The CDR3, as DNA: TGTGCCAGCAGCGGACAGGGGGTGAACACCGGGGAGCTGTTTTTT.

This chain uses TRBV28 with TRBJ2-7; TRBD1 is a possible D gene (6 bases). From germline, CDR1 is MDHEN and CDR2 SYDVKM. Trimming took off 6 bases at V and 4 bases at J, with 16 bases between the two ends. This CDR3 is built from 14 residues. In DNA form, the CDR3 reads TGTGCCAGCAGCCCTCGGGACACAGGTTACGAGCAGTACTTC. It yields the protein CASSPRDTGYEQYF.

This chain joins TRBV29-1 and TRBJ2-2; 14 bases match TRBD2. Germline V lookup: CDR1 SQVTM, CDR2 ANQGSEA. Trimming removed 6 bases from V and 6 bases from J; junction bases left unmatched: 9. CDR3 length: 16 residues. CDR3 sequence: CSVSGTSGSRAGELFF. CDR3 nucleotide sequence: TGCAGCGTGAGCGGGACTAGCGGGAGTCGGGCCGGGGAGCTGTTTTTT.

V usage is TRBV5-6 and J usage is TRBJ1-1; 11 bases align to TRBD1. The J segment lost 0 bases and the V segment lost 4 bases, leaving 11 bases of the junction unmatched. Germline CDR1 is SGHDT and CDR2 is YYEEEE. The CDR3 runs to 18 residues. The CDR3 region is CASSARTGGLVLNTEAFF. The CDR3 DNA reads TGTGCCAGCAGCGCAAGGACAGGGGGCCTAGTTTTGAACACTGAAGCTTTCTTT.